This TCR beta chain was obtained from a study of blood T cell repertoires in COVID-19. Study background: Sample material is recorded as cDNA or gDNA derived from T cells, B-cell-depleted T cells, or PBMCs.

Data came from immunoSEQ multiplex PCR; TCRdb stores just in-frame clones and leaves some out. The data contain 60,000 to 70,000 clones, 88% of them seen just once; the ten biggest clones take up roughly a tenth. Germline V gene lookup returns CDR1 ENHRY and CDR2 SYGVKD. V dropped 4 bases and J dropped 10; count of bases not matched to a gene: 9. The CDR3 runs 15 residues. J is TRBJ1-6 and V is TRBV10-3, with 8 bases fitting TRBD1. The clonotype comes from a middle-aged woman who had recovered from COVID-19. The sequenced sample was PBMCs or T cells enriched from blood (not recorded which). The CDR3 sequence: CAISGVDRARSPLHF. CDR3 nucleotides: TGTGCCATCAGTGGGGTGGACAGGGCGAGGTCACCCCTCCACTTT.